This is a list of T cell receptor beta chains from one sample in a study of OX40 agonist ivuxolimab in advanced cancers. Data came from immunoSEQ multiplex PCR; TCRdb stores just in-frame clones and leaves some out. The sample lists some 30,000 clones, roughly 88% occurring once. The specimen was CD4+ or CD8+ T cells sorted from blood, collected in a trial of the OX40 agonist ivuxolimab. These receptors were obtained from an adult with an advanced solid tumor such as melanoma, head and neck, liver or kidney cancer. CDR3s include the opening cysteine and the closing phenylalanine or tryptophan. Fields, in order: clone size, D gene, J gene, V gene, CDR3 DNA, CDR3 protein. D genes are given only for firm matches. Size values are once, few and many counts, or a class for expanded clones, and some rows have none.

NA | TRBD2 | TRBJ2-1 | TRBV5-1 | TGCGCCAGCACGACGGGAGGAGGTTACAATGAGCAGTTCTTC | CASTTGGGYNEQFF
NA | NA | TRBJ2-2 | TRBV27 | TGTGCCAGCAGTCCGTTTCGGGAGTTAACCGGGGAGCTGTTTTTT | CASSPFRELTGELFF
NA | TRBD1 | TRBJ2-7 | TRBV4-1 | TGCGCCAGCAGCCCACGGACAGGGCTCTCCTACGAGCAGTACTTC | CASSPRTGLSYEQYF
NA | NA | TRBJ1-5 | TRBV28 | TGTGCCAGCAGTTTAGCGCAGTCCTTTCGGCAGCCCCAGCATTTT | CASSLAQSFRQPQHF
NA | NA | TRBJ1-2 | TRBV25-1 | TGTGCCAGCAGTGGAGGGATGGTCTATGGCTACACCTTC | CASSGGMVYGYTF
NA | NA | TRBJ2-1 | TRBV29-1 | TGCAGCGTTGAAGAGGAAAGGAAGCAGTTCTTC | CSVEEERKQFF
NA | TRBD2 | TRBJ2-1 | TRBV11-2 | TGTGCCAGCAGCCAAAGACTAGCGGGAGGATACAATGAGCAGTTCTTC | CASSQRLAGGYNEQFF
NA | NA | TRBJ2-3 | TRBV19 | TGTGCCAGCAGGAACGTAGATACGCAGTATTTT | CASRNVDTQYF
NA | NA | TRBJ1-5 | TRBV28 | TGTGCCAGCAGAGACCCAGGAGGCCATCAGCCCCAGCATTTT | CASRDPGGHQPQHF
NA | TRBD1 | TRBJ1-5 | TRBV28 | TGTGCCAGCAGTTCAGGGGGGCCAAATAGCAATCAGCCCCAGCATTTT | CASSSGGPNSNQPQHF
NA | TRBD1 | TRBJ1-2 | TRBV9 | TGTGCCAGCAGCAGAGGACAGGAAAGTCCCTATGGCTACACCTTC | CASSRGQESPYGYTF
NA | TRBD2 | TRBJ2-7 | TRBV9 | TGTGCCAGCAGCAAGGGGGCGGGAGGGACCTACGAGCAGTACTTC | CASSKGAGGTYEQYF
medium-sized | TRBD1 | TRBJ1-2 | TRBV4-1 | TGCGCCAGCAGCCAAACCTCTGACAGGGCGGTTGGCTACACCTTC | CASSQTSDRAVGYTF
NA | NA | TRBJ2-1 | TRBV7-9 | TGTGCCAGCAGCGCGAGGGACTCGTACAATGAGCAGTTCTTC | CASSARDSYNEQFF
NA | TRBD1 | TRBJ2-7 | TRBV6-1 | TGTGCCAGCAGTGAAGAAACAGGGGGGTACGAGCAGTACTTC | CASSEETGGYEQYF
NA | NA | TRBJ2-7 | TRBV19 | TGTGCCAGTAGGGCCCCCGGGACACTCGCCTACGAGCAGTACTTC | CASRAPGTLAYEQYF
NA | NA | TRBJ2-3 | TRBV11-3 | TGTGCCAGCAGCTTGGCTAGCGCTTCGGTAGCAGATACGCAGTATTTT | CASSLASASVADTQYF
NA | NA | TRBJ1-5 | TRBV30 | TGTGCCTGGAGTGTGGGGGGACCTAGGCCCCAGCATTTT | CAWSVGGPRPQHF
once | TRBD2 | TRBJ2-1 | TRBV15 | TGTGCCACCAGCAGAGAAAGGACTAGCATCCATGAGCAGTTCTTC | CATSRERTSIHEQFF
once | NA | TRBJ2-2 | TRBV5-1 | TGCGCCAGCGGGATGGGGCGGACGTCCTTCAACACCGGGGAGCTGTTTTTT | CASGMGRTSFNTGELFF
once | NA | TRBJ2-1 | TRBV6-4 | TGTGCCAGCAGTGAAGGGGAACCGTCAAATGAGCAGTTCTTC | CASSEGEPSNEQFF
NA | NA | TRBJ1-4 | TRBV15 | TGTGCCACCAGCGGAGGTCGCGGTGAAAAACTGTTTTTT | CATSGGRGEKLFF
NA | TRBD1 | TRBJ1-6 | TRBV7-8 | TGTGCCAGCAGCTCCCGACAGGGGAATTCACCCCTCCACTTT | CASSSRQGNSPLHF
NA | NA | TRBJ2-1 | TRBV9 | TGTGCCAGCAGCCCAGGGGGTGGACTAGCTTACAATGAGCAGTTCTTC | CASSPGGGLAYNEQFF
NA | TRBD2 | TRBJ2-1 | TRBV11-2 | TGTGCCAGCAGCTTAGTAGTGGGACTAGCGGGCGAGCAGTTCTTC | CASSLVVGLAGEQFF
NA | TRBD1 | TRBJ2-1 | TRBV27 | TGTGCCAGCAGCAAAGACAGGGAAGGGTGGAATGAGCAGTTCTTC | CASSKDREGWNEQFF
NA | TRBD1 | TRBJ2-7 | TRBV5-1 | TGCGCCAGCAGCCTCGACAGGGGAAGCGAGCAGTACTTC | CASSLDRGSEQYF